The clone carrying this TCR beta chain was counted ten times or more. The record originates from a study of T cells in Graves' hyperthyroidism and ophthalmopathy. Trimming stripped 8 bases from V and 3 bases from J, with 3 bases between. Germline assignment: CDR1 SNHLY and CDR2 FYNNEI. The CDR3 has 10 amino acids. TCR beta CDR3 sequences were amplified from RNA transcripts. The HTBI primer set was used in a first-round RT-PCR of the TCR CDR3. TCRdb independently ran MiXCR on the multiplex PCR reads; one entry per CDR3 protein. The sample contains a few hundred thousand distinct CDR3 sequences, roughly a fifth of which appear only once.

V is TRBV2 and J is TRBJ2-3, with no clear D. The sample taken for sequencing was blood. The source is a man aged 45-65 years with Graves' ophthalmopathy. CDR3 protein: CASETDTQYF. CDR3 coding DNA: TGTGCCAGCGAGACAGATACGCAGTATTTT.